The rows below give T cell receptor beta chains drawn from one sample of a study of CXCR3-negative and CXCR3-positive naive CD8 T cells. Using the 5' RACE reads, TCRdb records one entry per CDR3 protein without DNA. The ten most abundant clones cover around 1.6% of a sample with some 6,600 distinct CDR3 sequences. Sequencing input: naive CXCR3+ CD8+ T cells from blood. The receptor set was obtained from a human donor in good health. Some clones in this sample may be carry-over from other donors' samples. Both conserved end residues are part of each CDR3. Rows give clone size only sometimes, using once, few, many, or a class for an expanded clone.

j_call clone_size v_call cdr3_aa
TRBJ2-7 - TRBV20-1 CSARVPLGPYEQYF
TRBJ1-5 - TRBV4-1 CASSQVTANQPQHF
TRBJ2-2 - TRBV9 CASSVTQGTGELFF
TRBJ1-1 medium-sized TRBV5-1 CASSVQGAAFF
TRBJ2-1 - TRBV29-1 CSVKKSGYNEQFF
TRBJ2-1 - TRBV29-1 CSVEAGDNEQFF
TRBJ2-7 - TRBV6-6 CASTPGRGTYEQYF
TRBJ1-1 - TRBV5-6 CASSLQGVNTEAFF
TRBJ1-6 - TRBV2 CASSENDYNSPLHF
TRBJ1-3 - TRBV6-5 CASGRDTSGNTIYF
TRBJ2-5 medium-sized TRBV11-2 CASSPVTREDQETQYF
TRBJ2-3 - TRBV6-5 CASSLLLGDTTQYF
TRBJ2-5 - TRBV19 CASTSSGTQETQYF
TRBJ2-1 medium-sized TRBV5-1 CASSLEAGPSYNEQFF
TRBJ2-7 - TRBV5-1 CASSPDEGYEQYF
TRBJ2-7 medium-sized TRBV11-2 CASSTQGGYEQYF
TRBJ2-1 - TRBV4-2 CASSQGPLALNEQFF
TRBJ2-3 - TRBV7-2 CASSLGSGLAGDTQYF
TRBJ2-3 medium-sized TRBV20-1 CSARDWAVRGSDTQYF
TRBJ2-3 medium-sized TRBV28 CASSLLSGRSDTQYF